These 7 T cell receptor beta chains came from one sample sequenced in a study of T-cell memory formation after mild COVID-19. In TCRdb, the 5' RACE reads were re-called with MiXCR into one record per CDR3 protein. The table lists hundreds of thousands of distinct CDR3 sequences, roughly 20% of them singletons. The sequenced sample was PBMCs or a T cell subset sorted from them (not recorded which). The receptor set was obtained from an adult woman who had mild COVID-19 (a few samples of this study predate the infection). Cell type and time point are not known.

The V and J genes are TRBV29-1 and TRBJ1-1; D uncertain. V lost 4 bases, J lost 2 bases, and 14 bases lay in between. The germline gives CDR1 SQVTM, CDR2 ANQGSEA. CDR3 length: 14 amino acids. Here the CDR3 reads CSVVSGPVNTEAFF. CDR3 in DNA: TGCAGCGTTGTGTCCGGGCCAGTTAACACTGAAGCTTTCTTT.

Only a few counts were recorded for this clonotype. The chain links TRBV7-2 to TRBJ2-3, with TRBD2 identical over 13 bases. Germline V lookup: CDR1 SGHTA, CDR2 FQGNSA. With V trimmed by 6 bases and J by 0 bases, 9 bases remained unmatched. The CDR3 runs 18 residues. Here the CDR3 DNA reads TGTGCCAGCAGGTCCAGACTAGCGGGAGGCTCTAGCACAGATACGCAGTATTTT. Residues: CASRSRLAGGSSTDTQYF.

This clonotype was counted only a few times. This chain connects TRBV20-1 to TRBJ1-1; TRBD1 agrees at 11 bases. Trimming at V came to 0 bases and at J to 2 bases, leaving 5 bases not matched to a gene. This CDR3 is built from 16 residues. The V gene's germline CDR1 is DFQATT and CDR2 SNEGSKA (reference sequence). The CDR3 nucleotides read TGCAGTGCTAGAGATAGTCGGACAGGGGGCAACACTGAAGCTTTCTTT. Amino acids: CSARDSRTGGNTEAFF.

This clonotype was detected many times. This chain uses TRBV27 with TRBJ2-2, with D possibly being TRBD1 (6 bases). Germline V lookup: CDR1 MNHEY, CDR2 SMNVEV (reference sequence). The CDR3 runs to 16 residues. The V end lost 3 bases, the J end lost 6 bases, and 17 bases lay between the germline ends. The CDR3 coding sequence is TGTGCCAGCAGTTTTTTGTCGGAACAGGGTTCCGGGGAGCTGTTTTTT. This gives the protein CASSFLSEQGSGELFF.

This clonotype has just a few counts. This chain links TRBV24-1 with TRBJ2-7, with 11 bases that match TRBD2. CDR3 size: 17 residues. J was trimmed by 6 bases and V by 2 bases; bases with no gene match: 11. Germline CDR1 is KGHDR and CDR2 is SFDVKD. CDR3 bases: TGTGCCACCAGTGATTCTCGGGCTAGCGGGAGGTCCCGCGAGCAGTACTTC. It yields the protein CATSDSRASGRSREQYF.

The chain has TRBV20-1 and TRBJ1-6; TRBD1 agrees at 9 bases. Trimming removed 0 bases from V and 7 bases from J; junction bases left unmatched: 7. In germline, CDR1 is DFQATT, CDR2 SNEGSKA (reference sequence). This CDR3 contains 16 residues. The CDR3 region has the DNA TGCAGTGCTAGAGATGGGGACAGGGTCTGGAATTCACCCCTCCACTTT. Translated: CSARDGDRVWNSPLHF.

This sequence joins TRBV4-1 and TRBJ2-7, with 8 bases aligning to TRBD1. This CDR3 contains 15 residues. Trimming at V came to 5 bases and at J to 1 base, leaving 7 bases not matched to a gene. Per germline, CDR1 MGHRA and CDR2 YSYEKL. The CDR3 DNA follows: TGCGCCAGCAGCAACGGACAGGGAGAATCCTACGAGCAGTACTTC. It yields the protein CASSNGQGESYEQYF.